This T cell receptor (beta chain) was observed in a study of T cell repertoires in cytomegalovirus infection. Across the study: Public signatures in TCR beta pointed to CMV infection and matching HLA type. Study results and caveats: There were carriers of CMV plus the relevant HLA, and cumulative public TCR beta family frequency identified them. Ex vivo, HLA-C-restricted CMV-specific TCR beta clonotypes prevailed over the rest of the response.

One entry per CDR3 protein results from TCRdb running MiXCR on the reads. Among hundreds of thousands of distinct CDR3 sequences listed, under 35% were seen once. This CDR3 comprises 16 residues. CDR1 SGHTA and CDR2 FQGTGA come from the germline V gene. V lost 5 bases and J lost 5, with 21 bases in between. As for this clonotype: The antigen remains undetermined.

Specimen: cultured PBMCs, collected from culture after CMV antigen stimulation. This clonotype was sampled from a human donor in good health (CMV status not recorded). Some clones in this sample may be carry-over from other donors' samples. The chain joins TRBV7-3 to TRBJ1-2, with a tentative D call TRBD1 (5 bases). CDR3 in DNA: TGTGCCAGCAGCAGGGGATCCCCAGGAGATGGGTATGGCTACACCTTC. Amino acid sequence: CASSRGSPGDGYGYTF.